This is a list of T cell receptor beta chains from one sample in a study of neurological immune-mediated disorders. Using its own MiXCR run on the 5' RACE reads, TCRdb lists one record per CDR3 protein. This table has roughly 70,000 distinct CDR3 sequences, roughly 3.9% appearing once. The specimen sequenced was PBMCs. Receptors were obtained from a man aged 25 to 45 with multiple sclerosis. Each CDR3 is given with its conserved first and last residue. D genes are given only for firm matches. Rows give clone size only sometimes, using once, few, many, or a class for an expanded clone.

CDR3: CASSVTGYGGNEQYF
DNA: TGTGCCAGCAGCGTTACAGGATACGGGGGAAACGAGCAGTACTTC
D: .
V: TRBV11-2
J: TRBJ2-7
size: many

CDR3: CASSPPETQETQYF
DNA: TGTGCCAGCTCACCACCGGAGACACAAGAGACCCAGTACTTC
D: .
V: TRBV18
J: TRBJ2-5
size: many

CDR3: CSAKRGTGDYNEQFF
DNA: TGCAGTGCTAAACGCGGGACAGGGGACTACAATGAGCAGTTCTTC
D: TRBD1
V: TRBV20-1
J: TRBJ2-1
size: many

CDR3: CSASTGTATYGYTF
DNA: TGCAGTGCTAGTACAGGGACAGCTACCTATGGCTACACCTTC
D: TRBD1
V: TRBV20-1
J: TRBJ1-2
size: many

CDR3: CASSLGLNSPLHF
DNA: TGTGCTAGCTCTTTGGGGTTGAATTCACCCCTCCACTTT
D: .
V: TRBV7-2
J: TRBJ1-6
size: many

CDR3: CSATDRSNQPQHF
DNA: TGCAGTGCAACCGACAGGAGCAATCAGCCCCAGCATTTT
D: .
V: TRBV20-1
J: TRBJ1-5
size: many

CDR3: CASSLGQGSSYNEQFF
DNA: TGTGCCAGCAGCTTAGGACAGGGGAGCTCCTACAATGAGCAGTTCTTC
D: TRBD1
V: TRBV5-5
J: TRBJ2-1
size: many

CDR3: CASSLAPITQNTEAFF
DNA: TGTGCCAGCAGCTTGGCCCCTATTACCCAGAACACTGAAGCTTTCTTT
D: .
V: TRBV5-5
J: TRBJ1-1
size: many

CDR3: CASSNHITGAPYQETQYF
DNA: TGTGCCAGCAGTAATCATATAACAGGGGCTCCGTACCAAGAGACCCAGTACTTC
D: TRBD1
V: TRBV6-5
J: TRBJ2-5
size: few

CDR3: CASSQDLDTPNYGYTF
DNA: TGCGCCAGCAGCCAAGATTTGGACACACCTAACTATGGCTACACCTTC
D: .
V: TRBV4-1
J: TRBJ1-2
size: many

CDR3: CASSYGKNTGELFF
DNA: TGTGCCAGCAGTTACGGCAAGAACACCGGGGAGCTGTTTTTT
D: .
V: TRBV6-6
J: TRBJ2-2
size: many

CDR3: CASSGNRGGTEAFF
DNA: TGTGCCAGCAGCGGAAACAGGGGGGGGACTGAAGCTTTCTTT
D: TRBD1
V: TRBV6-1
J: TRBJ1-1
size: many

CDR3: CASSLVGRRGSGELFF
DNA: TGTGCCAGCAGCTTAGTGGGACGGAGGGGGTCCGGGGAGCTGTTTTTT
D: .
V: TRBV7-6
J: TRBJ2-2
size: .

CDR3: CASRRTDTQYF
DNA: TGTGCCAGCAGACGCACAGATACGCAGTATTTT
D: .
V: TRBV12-3/TRBV12-4
J: TRBJ2-3
size: many

CDR3: CASSQTPGTSGNTIYF
DNA: TGTGCCAGCAGCCAAACCCCCGGTACCTCTGGAAACACCATATATTTT
D: .
V: TRBV3-1
J: TRBJ1-3
size: many

CDR3: CSARDQESLNEKLFF
DNA: TGCAGTGCTAGAGATCAGGAATCCTTAAATGAAAAACTGTTTTTT
D: .
V: TRBV20-1
J: TRBJ1-4
size: many

CDR3: CASSDVGQGAFF
DNA: TGTGCCAGCAGTGACGTGGGGCAAGGAGCTTTCTTT
D: .
V: TRBV2
J: TRBJ1-1
size: many

CDR3: CASALEEGLGTGELFF
DNA: TGTGCTAGTGCCTTGGAGGAGGGGTTGGGCACCGGGGAGCTGTTTTTT
D: .
V: TRBV12-5
J: TRBJ2-2
size: many

CDR3: CASSRPSVGAAGAFF
DNA: TGTGCCAGCAGCCGACCCTCTGTCGGGGCTGCTGGGGCTTTCTTT
D: .
V: TRBV6-5
J: TRBJ1-1
size: many

CDR3: CSAKKGQANTEAFF
DNA: TGCAGTGCTAAGAAAGGACAGGCAAACACTGAAGCTTTCTTT
D: TRBD1
V: TRBV20-1
J: TRBJ1-1
size: many

CDR3: CASSETGDKNIQYF
DNA: TGTGCCAGCAGTGAGACAGGCGATAAAAACATTCAGTACTTC
D: .
V: TRBV2
J: TRBJ2-4
size: many

CDR3: CASSGLQGQPQHF
DNA: TGTGCCAGCAGTGGACTACAGGGGCAGCCCCAGCATTTT
D: TRBD1
V: TRBV2
J: TRBJ1-5
size: many

CDR3: CSARDDFAAGGPSNEQFF
DNA: TGCAGTGCTAGAGATGATTTCGCCGCCGGGGGACCTAGCAATGAGCAGTTCTTC
D: .
V: TRBV20-1
J: TRBJ2-1
size: .

CDR3: CASRGKEDEQFF
DNA: TGTGCCAGCAGGGGGAAGGAGGATGAGCAGTTCTTC
D: .
V: TRBV7-2
J: TRBJ2-1
size: many

CDR3: CASSEQGFYTEAFF
DNA: TGTGCCAGCAGTGAACAGGGATTTTACACTGAAGCTTTCTTT
D: .
V: TRBV7-9
J: TRBJ1-1
size: many

CDR3: CASSLVLAYEQYF
DNA: TGCGCCAGCAGCTTGGTGTTAGCCTACGAGCAGTACTTC
D: .
V: TRBV5-1
J: TRBJ2-7
size: many

CDR3: CAITRTVLPSSYEQYF
DNA: TGTGCCATCACTAGGACTGTTCTTCCGAGCTCCTACGAGCAGTACTTC
D: .
V: TRBV10-3
J: TRBJ2-7
size: many

CDR3: CSANQESLGTDTQYF
DNA: TGCAGTGCAAACCAGGAAAGCCTAGGCACAGATACGCAGTATTTT
D: .
V: TRBV20-1
J: TRBJ2-3
size: many

CDR3: CASSQVLGELYEQYF
DNA: TGCGCCAGCAGCCAAGTGTTGGGGGAACTGTACGAGCAGTACTTC
D: .
V: TRBV4-1
J: TRBJ2-7
size: many

CDR3: CASTPEGQLYEQYF
DNA: TGCGCCAGCACCCCGGAGGGACAGCTCTACGAGCAGTACTTC
D: .
V: TRBV5-1
J: TRBJ2-7
size: many

CDR3: CAISGTGTSGGVYEQYF
DNA: TGTGCCATCAGTGGGACCGGGACTAGCGGCGGCGTGTACGAGCAGTACTTC
D: TRBD2
V: TRBV10-3
J: TRBJ2-7
size: many

CDR3: CASSVEGASSYEQYF
DNA: TGTGCCAGCAGCGTAGAGGGGGCCAGCTCCTACGAGCAGTACTTC
D: TRBD1
V: TRBV9
J: TRBJ2-7
size: many

CDR3: CASSRDRGANEKLFF
DNA: TGCGCCAGCAGCCGTGACAGGGGGGCTAATGAAAAACTGTTTTTT
D: TRBD1
V: TRBV5-1
J: TRBJ1-4
size: many

CDR3: CSARGGAEETQYF
DNA: TGCAGTGCTAGAGGAGGGGCAGAGGAGACCCAGTACTTC
D: .
V: TRBV20-1
J: TRBJ2-5
size: many

CDR3: CSAEPGQGADEQFF
DNA: TGCAGTGCTGAACCGGGACAGGGGGCTGATGAGCAGTTCTTC
D: TRBD1
V: TRBV20-1
J: TRBJ2-1
size: many

CDR3: CASSPGTSGGALYEQYF
DNA: TGCGCCAGCAGCCCCGGGACTAGCGGGGGAGCTCTCTACGAGCAGTACTTC
D: TRBD2
V: TRBV5-1
J: TRBJ2-7
size: many

CDR3: CASSPPRGANVLTF
DNA: TGCGCCAGCAGCCCACCAAGGGGGGCCAACGTCCTGACTTTC
D: .
V: TRBV5-1
J: TRBJ2-6
size: many

CDR3: CASSPGTGYNEQFF
DNA: TGCGCCAGCAGCCCCGGGACTGGCTACAATGAGCAGTTCTTC
D: .
V: TRBV5-1
J: TRBJ2-1
size: .

CDR3: CSVGVSGRDPQDTQYF
DNA: TGCAGCGTTGGGGTCAGCGGCAGGGACCCCCAAGATACGCAGTATTTT
D: .
V: TRBV29-1
J: TRBJ2-3
size: many

CDR3: CASSQAWLSRDTQYF
DNA: TGCGCCAGCAGCCAAGCATGGTTGTCGAGAGATACGCAGTATTTT
D: .
V: TRBV4-1
J: TRBJ2-3
size: many

CDR3: CSVELTRQETQYF
DNA: TGCAGCGTTGAACTGACCCGTCAGGAGACCCAGTACTTC
D: .
V: TRBV29-1
J: TRBJ2-5
size: many